The next 27 T cell receptor beta chains were all read from a single sample in a study of blood T cell repertoires in COVID-19. Repertoires were generated with immunoSEQ multiplex PCR, while TCRdb's copy carries only in-frame clones and drops some. Among approximately 11,000 clones listed, 75% to 90% were seen once. Input material: peripheral blood. These receptors all come from a human donor in a cohort sampled during active COVID-19.

The V call is TRBV15, the J call TRBJ2-5, with D possibly being TRBD1 (6 bases). CDR1 and CDR2 (germline): LNHNV, YYDKDF (reference sequence). V lost 5 bases to trimming and J lost 0 bases, with 16 bases between them. This CDR3 is 16 amino acids long. This CDR3 reads CATSGTRGNYQETQYF. In nucleotides, the CDR3 is TGTGCCACCAGCGGCACCAGGGGAAATTACCAAGAGACCCAGTACTTC.

V gene TRBV7-2 combines with J gene TRBJ1-6; 8 bases agree with TRBD1. The CDR3 extends over 16 amino acids. The germline CDR1 and CDR2 sequences are SGHTA and FQGNSA. Losses at the gene ends were 5 bases for V and 7 bases for J; bases not matched to a gene: 10. The CDR3 sequence: CASSPRSGGRNSPLHF. CDR3 bases: TGTGCCAGCAGCCCTCGTTCAGGGGGCCGGAATTCACCCCTCCACTTT.

The V call is TRBV7-9, the J call TRBJ1-2; 7 bases line up with TRBD1. The V and J ends lost 4 bases and 1 base, in that order; junction bases with no gene match: 9. The CDR3 loop spans 16 amino acids. The germline V gene encodes CDR1 SEHNR and CDR2 FQNEAQ (reference sequence). The CDR3 is CASSSPWDSNNYGYTF. CDR3 nucleotides: TGTGCCAGCAGCTCTCCCTGGGACAGCAATAACTATGGCTACACCTTC.

The genes are TRBV12-3 or TRBV12-4 and TRBJ1-2; no definite D call. This CDR3 contains 13 residues. V was shortened by 1 base and J by 2 bases, with 5 bases between the two germline ends. The CDR3 bases are TGTGCCAGCAGTTTAGGGCAGAACTATGGCTACACCTTC. This codes for CASSLGQNYGYTF.

The CDR3 DNA reads as TGTGCCAGCACCCCCGGGACAGCTCTCACCGGGGAGCTGTTTTTT. It is translated as CASTPGTALTGELFF. V is TRBV6-5 and J is TRBJ2-2; TRBD1 matches 7 bases. The germline CDR1 and CDR2 sequences are MNHEY and SVGAGI. V dropped 7 bases and J dropped 4; count of bases not matched to a gene: 9. The CDR3 loop spans 15 amino acids.

The chain has TRBV7-2 and TRBJ2-3, with 8 bases identical to TRBD2. The CDR3 consists of 17 residues. Per germline, CDR1 SGHTA and CDR2 FQGNSA. With V trimmed by 0 bases and J by 4 bases, 9 bases remained unmatched. The CDR3 is CASSLAAGGAGPDTQYF. CDR3 DNA sequence: TGTGCCAGCAGCTTAGCCGCCGGGGGGGCAGGGCCAGATACGCAGTATTTT.

The CDR3 DNA follows: TGCGCCAGCAGGGATGCAGGGAGGGGAAACACCATATATTTT. Its protein product is CASRDAGRGNTIYF. This chain joins TRBV4-1 and TRBJ1-3; a possible D gene is TRBD1 (5 bases). This CDR3 contains 14 residues. V dropped 6 bases and J dropped 4 bases, with 13 bases sitting between them. Germline V lookup: CDR1 MGHRA, CDR2 YSYEKL.

V gene TRBV5-1 combines with J gene TRBJ2-1; D call uncertain. With 0 bases removed from V and 1 base from J, the gap between germline ends came to 5 bases. Germline lookup yields CDR1 SGHRS and CDR2 YFSETQ. This CDR3 spans 14 amino acids. As DNA, the CDR3 is TGCGCCAGCAGCTTGGTTAGTTCCTACAATGAGCAGTTCTTC. Protein: CASSLVSSYNEQFF.

The chain employs TRBV24-1 and TRBJ2-1; possibly TRBD1 for D (6 bases). There are 13 residues in the CDR3. The germline V gene encodes CDR1 KGHDR and CDR2 SFDVKD. V was trimmed by 4 bases and J by 7 bases, leaving 10 bases between them. The DNA of the CDR3 is TGTGCCACCAGTGACCCTACAGGGAATGAGCAGTTCTTC. Protein sequence: CATSDPTGNEQFF.

The V and J genes are TRBV21-1 and TRBJ2-3; the DNA was not compared with TRBD2, the D call given in the table. TRBV21-1 is a known pseudogene. CDR3 size: 18 residues. The DNA of the CDR3 is TGTGCCAGCAGCAAAGAACGGAGGACCGCGACCCGCACAGATACGCAGTATTTT. Translated, it gives CASSKERRTATRTDTQYF.

J is TRBJ2-2 and V is TRBV2; D uncertain. V was shortened by 1 base and J by 4 bases, with 10 bases between the two germline ends. CDR3 size: 15 residues. Germline values: CDR1 SNHLY, CDR2 FYNNEI. CDR3 sequence (DNA): TGTGCCAGCAGTGAAGTTCCCTCCTCCACCGGGGAGCTGTTTTTT. Its translation: CASSEVPSSTGELFF.

The V and J genes are TRBV6-6 and TRBJ2-1; 10 bases fit TRBD1. The CDR3 spans 20 residues. The germline gives CDR1 MNHNY, CDR2 SVGAGI (reference sequence). Trimming removed 6 bases from V and 5 bases from J; junction bases left unmatched: 22. This CDR3 is CASSASYLGGRDRGHNEQFF. In DNA form, the CDR3 reads TGTGCCAGCAGCGCCTCATATTTGGGGGGGAGGGACAGGGGCCACAATGAGCAGTTCTTC.

The chain recombines TRBV7-6 with TRBJ2-1; D possibly corresponds to TRBD2 (5 bases). The length of the CDR3 is 13 residues. The V end lost 1 base, the J end lost 10 bases, and 11 bases lay between the germline ends. Germline CDR1 is SGHVS and CDR2 is FNYEAQ. The CDR3 DNA sequence: TGTGCCAGCAGCTTAGAGAGGGCGCGAGAGCAGTTCTTC. It codes for CASSLERAREQFF.

This chain uses TRBV10-3 with TRBJ2-7; 10 bases agree with TRBD1. Unmatched junction bases numbered 15, after V lost 4 bases and J lost 6 bases. Germline CDR1 is ENHRY and CDR2 is SYGVKD. CDR3 size: 17 residues. The CDR3 loop reads CAISVRSQDRGGREQYF. The DNA of the CDR3 is TGTGCCATCAGTGTTCGATCCCAGGACAGGGGGGGGCGCGAGCAGTACTTC.

This chain uses TRBV10-2 with TRBJ2-7; maybe TRBD1 (6 bases). This CDR3 is built from 16 residues. The germline gives CDR1 WSHSY, CDR2 SAAADI. V dropped 3 bases and J dropped 2 bases, with 17 bases sitting between them. The CDR3 DNA reads as TGCGCCAGCAGTGACCAGCGACGGGACACTCCCTACGAGCAGTACTTC. This encodes CASSDQRRDTPYEQYF.

The genes are TRBV19 and TRBJ2-6; 9 nucleotides line up with TRBD2. In germline, CDR1 is LNHDA, CDR2 SQIVND (reference sequence). The CDR3 is 24 residues long. V shed 5 bases, J shed 0 bases, and the junction held 26 bases outside the gene matches. The CDR3 bases are TGTGCCAGTAGTGACCGACGGGGGGACGACGGCGCGGGAGGGTTCGGCTCTGGGGCCAACGTCCTGACTTTC. Its translation: CASSDRRGDDGAGGFGSGANVLTF.

V usage is TRBV11-3 and J usage is TRBJ2-7; 11 bases line up with TRBD1. Unmatched junction bases numbered 7, after V lost 5 bases and J lost 7 bases. Germline V gene lookup returns CDR1 SGHNT and CDR2 YENEEA. CDR3 size: 14 residues. This CDR3 is CASSLGQGAGEQYF. Here the CDR3 DNA reads TGTGCCAGCAGCCTTGGACAGGGGGCTGGGGAGCAGTACTTC.

The chain uses TRBV5-1 and TRBJ2-2; tentatively, D is TRBD2 (6 bases). The germline V gene encodes CDR1 SGHRS and CDR2 YFSETQ. Trimming shortened V by 0 bases and J by 6 bases, and 12 bases separated the two germline ends. The CDR3 has 15 amino acids. The CDR3 bases are TGCGCCAGCAGCTTGGATGCGGGGCCCCCCGGGGAGCTGTTTTTT. This gives the protein CASSLDAGPPGELFF.

This clone appeared a single time. This chain's CDR3 is CAISEEFGVRGKSPLHF. For the CDR3, the DNA is TGTGCCATCAGTGAGGAGTTTGGTGTCAGGGGGAAATCACCCCTCCACTTT. The rearrangement links TRBV10-3 to TRBJ1-6, with 7 bases matching TRBD1. Germline V gene sequence: CDR1 ENHRY, CDR2 SYGVKD. CDR3 length equals 17 residues. Trimming at V came to 2 bases and at J to 10 bases, leaving 14 bases not matched to a gene.

The chain joins TRBV11-2 to TRBJ2-5; 7 bases are shared with TRBD2. Germline loops: CDR1 SGHAT, CDR2 FQNNGV. The CDR3 length is 13 residues. The V and J ends lost 0 bases and 9 bases, in that order; junction bases with no gene match: 4. CDR3 nucleotides: TGTGCCAGCAGCTTAGACCCCCGGGGGGCCCAGTACTTC. This encodes CASSLDPRGAQYF.

V usage is TRBV19 and J usage is TRBJ2-2, with a tentative D call TRBD1 (6 bases). Germline assignment: CDR1 LNHDA and CDR2 SQIVND (reference sequence). CDR3 length: 18 amino acids. Trimming removed 4 bases at V and 0 bases at J, with 18 bases between. Written as DNA, the CDR3 is TGTGCCAGTAGTAACCCCCCAACAGGGACCCCGAACACCGGGGAGCTGTTTTTT. This sequence encodes CASSNPPTGTPNTGELFF.

This chain uses TRBV24-1 with TRBJ2-1, with D tentatively TRBD2 (5 bases). Trimming pared 3 bases from V and 10 bases from J, leaving 21 bases between. CDR1 and CDR2 (germline): KGHDR, SFDVKD. The length of the CDR3 is 16 residues. CDR3 loop: CATSDAIVVWESEQFF. As DNA, the CDR3 is TGTGCCACCAGTGATGCCATAGTGGTTTGGGAGTCAGAGCAGTTCTTC.

This rearrangement joins TRBV15 to TRBJ1-5; no clear D. The V gene's germline CDR1 is LNHNV and CDR2 YYDKDF (reference sequence). V shed 1 base and J shed 7 bases, with 11 bases lying between them. CDR3 length: 14 amino acids. The CDR3 here is CATSRVGVGQPQHF. DNA for the CDR3: TGTGCCACCAGCAGAGTCGGGGTTGGGCAGCCCCAGCATTTT.

This rearrangement joins TRBV4-1 to TRBJ1-2, with TRBD1 matching over 11 bases. V dropped 5 bases and J dropped 4; count of bases not matched to a gene: 12. The germline V gene encodes CDR1 MGHRA and CDR2 YSYEKL. CDR3 size: 17 residues. The CDR3 DNA sequence: TGCGCCAGCAGCGGACAGGGGGCCGCTATTAGTAGCTATGGCTACACCTTC. Translation gives CASSGQGAAISSYGYTF.

The chain joins TRBV7-8 to TRBJ2-1; 9 bases map to TRBD2. V lost 4 bases to trimming and J lost 6 bases; unmatched junction nucleotides: 7. The germline V gene has CDR1 SGHVS and CDR2 FQNEAQ. The CDR3 is 15 amino acids. This chain's CDR3 is CASSSIAGVGNEQFF. The CDR3 coding sequence is TGTGCCAGCAGCTCCATAGCGGGAGTGGGCAATGAGCAGTTCTTC.

The chain carries TRBV6-2 or TRBV6-3 and TRBJ1-1, with D perhaps matching TRBD1 (6 bases). The CDR3 is 13 amino acids. Trimming cost V 3 bases and J 5 bases, with 10 bases left between them. The germline V gene encodes CDR1 MNHEY and CDR2 SVGEGT. The CDR3 protein is CASSYVGGTEAFF. CDR3 coding DNA: TGTGCCAGCAGTTATGTAGGGGGAACTGAAGCTTTCTTT.

The chain joins TRBV2 to TRBJ2-1; perhaps TRBD2 as D (6 bases). Germline V gene sequence: CDR1 SNHLY, CDR2 FYNNEI. V was pared by 2 bases and J by 3 bases, with 11 bases between. This CDR3 region has 15 residues. The CDR3 DNA reads as TGTGCCAGCAGTGAATACGGGGGAGACTACAATGAGCAGTTCTTC. It encodes CASSEYGGDYNEQFF.